Below, one T cell receptor beta chain is given with its context. Under the authors' procedure: Quantification of nucleated cells was approximated via reference gene primer amplification. The data were produced by immunoSEQ multiplex PCR, yet TCRdb's version contains in-frame clones alone and is incomplete. D and trimming were read from the DNA, whereas the V and J calls and clone size are those reported in that table. The repertoire holds around 140,000 clones, 70% to 90% seen once, with more than 2% in the top ten. The CDR3 covers 15 residues. Germline trimming cut 3 bases from V and 4 bases from J; bases unmatched to any gene: 6. Germline loops: CDR1 SGHTA, CDR2 FQGNSA. The sample originates from a study of blood T cell repertoires in COVID-19. Study context: The United States, Italy and Spain supplied acute and convalescent COVID-19 samples. PBMCs, B-cell-depleted T cells, or T cells were the source of the cDNA or gDNA that made up the material.

This receptor was taken from a human donor with acute or convalescent COVID-19. The donor label of this sample is uncertain. This rearrangement joins TRBV7-2 to TRBJ1-2, with 9 bases matching TRBD1. The sequenced sample consisted of peripheral blood. The CDR3 DNA follows: TGTGCCAGCAGCTTTAACAGGGGGCGCACCTATGGCTACACCTTC. Translating gives CASSFNRGRTYGYTF.